The rows below give T cell receptor beta chains drawn from one sample of a study of lymphopenia after photon versus proton radiotherapy. The table came from immunoSEQ multiplex PCR; TCRdb's copy has only in-frame clones and leaves some out. The table lists about 20,000 clones, just under 85% of them singletons, with 2.9% in the top ten. The material was peripheral blood, obtained from a patient treated with photon-based radiotherapy. These receptors were collected from a woman aged 50 to 60 with pancreatic cancer. Both conserved end residues are part of each CDR3. The D gene is left open where the match is weak. Rows give clone size only sometimes, using once, few, many, or a class for an expanded clone.

clone_size	v_call	j_call	d_call	cdr3_aa	cdr3_nt
-	TRBV5-4	TRBJ2-7	-	CASSLRGGSYEQYF	TGTGCCAGCAGCCTCAGGGGAGGTAGCTACGAGCAGTACTTC
-	TRBV7-2	TRBJ1-2	TRBD1	CASSYPGQAYGYTF	TGTGCCAGCAGCTACCCGGGACAGGCCTATGGCTACACCTTC
-	TRBV4-2	TRBJ2-5	TRBD2	CASSQDLSGARDQETQYF	TGTGCCAGCAGCCAAGATTTGAGCGGGGCTCGGGACCAAGAGACCCAGTACTTC
-	TRBV28	TRBJ1-3	-	CASSFSPGNTIYF	TGTGCCAGCAGTTTCTCCCCTGGAAACACCATATATTTT
-	TRBV9	TRBJ1-4	-	CASSHPRKGPTNEKLFF	TGTGCCAGCAGCCACCCCCGGAAGGGTCCAACTAATGAAAAACTGTTTTTT
-	TRBV18	TRBJ1-4	-	CASSPRGNEKLFF	TGTGCCAGCTCACCCAGGGGTAATGAAAAACTGTTTTTT
-	TRBV6-4	TRBJ1-1	TRBD1	CASSETGGATEAFF	TGTGCCAGCAGCGAAACAGGGGGCGCAACTGAAGCTTTCTTT
-	TRBV19	TRBJ1-2	-	CATHDNYGYTF	TGTGCCACACACGACAACTATGGCTACACCTTC
-	TRBV10-3	TRBJ2-1	-	CAISAADRYNEQFF	TGTGCCATCAGTGCAGCTGACCGATACAATGAGCAGTTCTTC
-	TRBV7-2	TRBJ1-5	-	CASSVGRNQPQHF	TGTGCCAGCAGCGTCGGGCGCAATCAGCCCCAGCATTTT
-	TRBV28	TRBJ2-1	-	CASSRGNSYNEQFF	TGTGCCAGCAGTCGGGGGAACTCCTACAATGAGCAGTTCTTC
-	TRBV4-3	TRBJ2-6	-	CASSQETGSGANVLTF	TGCGCCAGCAGCCAAGAAACAGGGTCTGGGGCCAACGTCCTGACTTTC
-	TRBV27	TRBJ1-2	-	CASSLGANYGYTF	TGTGCCAGCAGCCTAGGCGCCAACTATGGCTACACCTTC
-	TRBV2	TRBJ1-2	-	CASSEQVALGYTF	TGTGCCAGCAGCGAACAGGTGGCGTTGGGCTACACCTTC
-	TRBV6-6	TRBJ1-1	-	CASSRQGRGTEAFF	TGTGCCAGCAGTCGTCAGGGGCGCGGCACTGAAGCTTTCTTT
-	TRBV7-2	TRBJ2-2	TRBD1	CASSSPGQGANGELFF	TGTGCCAGCAGCTCGCCGGGACAGGGGGCCAACGGGGAGCTGTTTTTT
-	TRBV6-6	TRBJ1-5	-	CASSYSGQAAEQPQHF	TGTGCCAGCAGTTACTCGGGGCAGGCGGCGGAACAGCCCCAGCATTTT
-	TRBV25-1	TRBJ1-4	-	CASSGGATNEKLFF	TGTGCCAGCAGTGGGGGGGCAACTAATGAAAAACTGTTTTTT
-	TRBV27	TRBJ1-2	TRBD1	CASSPLGQGGTPNYGYTF	TGTGCCAGCAGTCCCCTGGGACAGGGAGGGACCCCTAACTATGGCTACACCTTC
once	TRBV7-9	TRBJ2-1	-	CASSLAVAPGNEQFF	TGTGCCAGCAGCTTAGCTGTGGCCCCTGGGAATGAGCAGTTCTTC
once	TRBV29-1	TRBJ1-1	TRBD1	CSVLDRGDAEAFF	TGCAGCGTCCTAGACAGGGGGGACGCTGAAGCTTTCTTT
-	TRBV4-2	TRBJ2-5	-	CASSQGTWGLGVEETQYF	TGTGCCAGCAGCCAAGGAACTTGGGGGCTGGGGGTCGAGGAGACCCAGTACTTC
-	TRBV5-4	TRBJ2-7	-	CASSLGGNSYEQYF	TGTGCCAGCAGCTTGGGCGGGAACTCCTACGAGCAGTACTTC
-	TRBV2	TRBJ2-7	TRBD1	CASRIQGASYEQYF	TGTGCCAGCAGGATACAGGGGGCATCCTACGAGCAGTACTTC
-	TRBV19	TRBJ2-1	-	CASSSLRPYNEQFF	TGTGCCAGTAGTTCGTTGAGGCCCTACAATGAGCAGTTCTTC
-	TRBV10-3	TRBJ1-3	-	CAIRDSSGNTIYF	TGTGCCATCAGGGACAGCTCTGGAAACACCATATATTTT
-	TRBV4-1	TRBJ2-3	-	CASSQLDKGVTDTQYF	TGCGCCAGCAGCCAACTGGATAAAGGGGTCACAGATACGCAGTATTTT
-	TRBV9	TRBJ2-3	TRBD2	CASTQGPGGVDTQYF	TGTGCCAGCACCCAAGGACCGGGAGGGGTAGATACGCAGTATTTT
once	TRBV6-5	TRBJ2-5	TRBD1	CASSAQGAQETQYF	TGTGCCAGCAGTGCGCAGGGGGCCCAAGAGACCCAGTACTTC
-	TRBV28	TRBJ2-7	-	CASSLVTPSYEQYF	TGTGCCAGCAGTTTAGTGACACCCTCCTACGAGCAGTACTTC